This is a list of T cell receptor beta chains from one sample in a study of Ad26.COV2.S vaccination and SARS-CoV-2 variants. The data were produced by immunoSEQ multiplex PCR, yet TCRdb's version contains in-frame clones alone and is incomplete. The data show some 460,000 clones, roughly nine tenths seen once. Here the sequenced sample was peripheral blood, taken in a trial of Ad26.COV2.S vaccine versus placebo. The receptors derive from a person between 18 and 65 years old who received the Ad26.COV2.S COVID-19 vaccine or a placebo. The CDR3 runs from the conserved cysteine through the conserved F or W. The D gene is left open where the match is weak. The listing skips clone size in some rows; elsewhere it reads once, few, many or a size class.

16	.	TRBV24-1	.	TRBJ2-1	CATSDLDSGTYNEQFF	TGTGCCACCAGTGATTTGGACAGCGGTACTTACAATGAGCAGTTCTTC
19	.	TRBV6-2/TRBV6-3	TRBD2	TRBJ2-3	CASSLHGRRLAGRTDTQYF	TGTGCCAGCAGTCTCCATGGTCGCCGACTAGCGGGTCGCACAGATACGCAGTATTTT
14	.	TRBV5-1	.	TRBJ2-5	CASSLAGGGETQYF	TGCGCCAGCAGCTTGGCCGGGGGTGGTGAGACCCAGTACTTC
14	.	TRBV18	.	TRBJ1-1	CASSQTVPNTEAFF	TGTGCCAGCTCACAAACGGTCCCGAACACTGAAGCTTTCTTT
15	.	TRBV11-1	TRBD2	TRBJ2-1	CASSSSGTVAGEQFF	TGTGCCAGCAGCTCTTCCGGGACGGTAGCGGGTGAGCAGTTCTTC
14	.	TRBV19	.	TRBJ1-3	CASSIGQGGNTIYF	TGTGCCAGTAGTATTGGCCAGGGTGGAAACACCATATATTTT
16	.	TRBV10-3	.	TRBJ2-7	CAISDPPASAFYEQYF	TGTGCCATCAGTGACCCCCCGGCTAGCGCCTTCTACGAGCAGTACTTC
15	.	TRBV18	TRBD2	TRBJ2-1	CASSPELAAYNEQFF	TGTGCCAGCTCACCTGAACTAGCGGCATACAATGAGCAGTTCTTC
11	.	TRBV6-5	.	TRBJ2-7	CASSTTYEQYF	TGTGCCAGCAGTACGACCTACGAGCAGTACTTC
15	.	TRBV7-2	.	TRBJ2-3	CASSLDGYTENTQYF	TGTGCCAGCAGCTTAGACGGGTACACAGAAAATACGCAGTATTTT
15	.	TRBV18	TRBD1	TRBJ1-2	CASSPSGTGAYGYTF	TGTGCCAGCTCACCTAGCGGGACAGGGGCCTATGGCTACACCTTC
15	.	TRBV9	.	TRBJ2-7	CASSPRHSANYEQYF	TGTGCCAGCAGCCCCCGACACAGTGCGAACTACGAGCAGTACTTC
15	.	TRBV6-5	.	TRBJ2-1	CASKSDRSSYNEQFF	TGTGCCAGCAAATCAGACAGGAGCTCCTACAATGAGCAGTTCTTC
15	.	TRBV7-9	.	TRBJ1-4	CASSSGLGPNEKLFF	TGTGCCAGCAGCTCCGGTTTGGGACCTAATGAAAAACTGTTTTTT
16	.	TRBV4-1	.	TRBJ2-3	CASSPGASGRTDTQYF	TGCGCCAGCAGTCCTGGGGCCAGCGGACGCACAGATACGCAGTATTTT
17	.	TRBV7-6	TRBD2	TRBJ2-2	CASSPLAGGLSTGELFF	TGTGCCAGCAGCCCACTAGCGGGAGGGCTTAGCACCGGGGAGCTGTTTTTT
14	.	TRBV2	.	TRBJ1-3	CASTRGDSGNTIYF	TGTGCCAGCACCCGGGGGGATTCTGGAAACACCATATATTTT
15	.	TRBV15	TRBD2	TRBJ2-1	CATSEKREGYNEQFF	TGTGCCACCAGCGAAAAGCGGGAGGGATACAATGAGCAGTTCTTC
16	.	TRBV10-3	TRBD1	TRBJ1-1	CAIPGGTADSNTEAFF	TGTGCCATCCCCGGGGGGACAGCAGATTCGAACACTGAAGCTTTCTTT
17	.	TRBV6-2/TRBV6-3	TRBD1	TRBJ1-1	CASSYEGDRDGNTEAFF	TGTGCCAGCAGTTACGAGGGGGACAGGGATGGGAACACTGAAGCTTTCTTT
16	.	TRBV27	TRBD1	TRBJ1-1	CASSRWTGGYGTEAFF	TGTGCCAGCAGTAGATGGACAGGGGGGTACGGCACTGAAGCTTTCTTT
15	.	TRBV6-2/TRBV6-3	.	TRBJ2-7	CASSEVGTPSYEQYF	TGTGCCAGCAGCGAGGTTGGTACCCCTTCCTACGAGCAGTACTTC
16	.	TRBV30	.	TRBJ1-5	CAWSAKRGSPDQPQHF	TGTGCCTGGAGTGCGAAACGGGGGAGCCCCGATCAGCCCCAGCATTTT
15	.	TRBV13	.	TRBJ1-1	CASSFSSLRTSEAFF	TGTGCCAGCAGCTTTTCCTCACTGCGGACCTCTGAAGCTTTCTTT
16	.	TRBV5-1	.	TRBJ2-5	CASGKRGSYIQETQYF	TGCGCCAGCGGCAAAAGGGGCAGCTATATCCAAGAGACCCAGTACTTC
17	.	TRBV4-3	.	TRBJ1-4	CASSQGDAGRVYEKLFF	TGCGCCAGCAGCCAGGGAGATGCAGGGAGGGTTTACGAAAAACTGTTTTTT
14	.	TRBV7-2	TRBD1	TRBJ1-4	CASSRTGVGEKLFF	TGTGCCAGCAGCAGGACAGGGGTTGGGGAAAAACTGTTTTTT
13	.	TRBV20-1	.	TRBJ2-2	CSASRLNTGELFF	TGCAGTGCTAGTAGGTTGAACACCGGGGAGCTGTTTTTT
17	once	TRBV5-1	TRBD2	TRBJ2-7	CASSLFGGVQDSYEQYF	TGCGCCAGCAGCTTGTTCGGGGGGGTGCAGGACTCCTACGAGCAGTACTTC
12	once	TRBV6-6	.	TRBJ2-3	CASRGSTDTQYF	TGTGCCAGCCGGGGGAGCACAGATACGCAGTATTTT
15	.	TRBV6-5	TRBD1	TRBJ2-7	CASSYLTGQGGEQYF	TGTGCCAGCAGTTACTTAACGGGACAGGGGGGCGAGCAGTACTTC
15	once	TRBV19	.	TRBJ1-2	CASSADSLLAGGYTF	TGTGCCAGTAGTGCAGACAGTCTTCTGGCGGGCGGCTACACCTTC
18	.	TRBV4-1	.	TRBJ2-4	CASSGGEAGAAVKNIQYF	TGCGCCAGCAGCGGAGGAGAGGCAGGGGCAGCGGTCAAAAACATTCAGTACTTC
11	.	TRBV20-1	.	TRBJ1-4	CSARQVEKLFF	TGCAGTGCTAGACAGGTGGAAAAACTGTTTTTT
16	.	TRBV6-1	.	TRBJ2-3	CASSDPGDGGTDTQYF	TGTGCCAGCAGTGATCCAGGGGACGGAGGCACAGATACGCAGTATTTT
15	.	TRBV7-2	.	TRBJ2-3	CASNLPTAYVDTQYF	TGTGCCAGCAACCTCCCCACGGCCTACGTGGATACGCAGTATTTT
14	.	TRBV7-9	.	TRBJ1-4	CASSLWGTNEKLFF	TGTGCCAGCAGCTTATGGGGTACCAATGAAAAACTGTTTTTT
16	.	TRBV6-2/TRBV6-3	TRBD1	TRBJ1-1	CASSYSWSTGTPEAFF	TGTGCCAGCAGTTACTCTTGGTCGACAGGGACCCCTGAAGCTTTCTTT
13	.	TRBV6-6	.	TRBJ2-5	CASCALQQETQYF	TGTGCCTCGTGCGCACTTCAGCAAGAGACCCAGTACTTC
16	.	TRBV27	.	TRBJ2-1	CASSPRSSSHNNEQFF	TGTGCCAGCAGTCCCCGGTCGAGTTCCCATAACAATGAGCAGTTCTTC
16	.	TRBV5-6	.	TRBJ2-7	CASSPTGLTKAYEQYF	TGTGCCAGCAGCCCAACAGGACTTACAAAGGCCTACGAGCAGTACTTC
16	.	TRBV5-4	.	TRBJ1-5	CASSLGGLGVNQPQHF	TGTGCCAGCAGCCTCGGGGGGCTCGGGGTAAATCAGCCCCAGCATTTT